This TCR beta chain came from a study of T-cell reconstitution after alpha-beta-depleted transplantation in children. About this clonotype itself: Its antigen is still unknown.

The length of the CDR3 is 13 residues. The V end lost 1 base, the J end lost 7 bases, and 11 bases lay between the germline ends. Germline V lookup: CDR1 LNHNV, CDR2 YYDKDF (reference sequence). The library targeted TCRbeta and was prepared with unique molecular identifiers. TCRdb reprocessed the PCR reads with MiXCR, giving one entry per CDR3 protein. Here the sample spans 550,000 to 600,000 distinct CDR3 sequences, roughly 23% being singletons. Whole-study results and caveats: T-cell counts and diversity at one year post-transplant came mainly from newly produced T cells. It was reported that alpha-beta T cells came from several hundred expanded graft clones (about two months after transplant).

The chain is built from TRBV15 and TRBJ2-7; tentatively, D is TRBD1 (6 bases). The sequencing used PBMCs, mostly from graft donor cells, collected 360 days after TCRalphabeta/CD19-depleted stem cell transplant. The sequence was collected from a boy in the first two years of life who had a stem cell transplant for acute myeloid leukemia, so the T cells may come from the graft donor. In nucleotides, the CDR3 is TGTGCCACCAGCAGAGGTCCAGGGGAAGAGCAGTACTTC. Translation: CATSRGPGEEQYF.